This TCR beta chain was identified during a study of shared clonotypes between healthy human individuals. Sequencing was performed with immunoSEQ multiplex PCR; in TCRdb, only in-frame clones are kept and a portion is missing. The table lists approximately 1.9 million clones, 90% to 95% of them singletons. The germline CDR1 and CDR2 sequences are SGHNT and YYREEE (reference sequence). V lost 3 bases, J lost 6 bases, and 7 bases lay in between. The CDR3 runs to 12 residues. Cells designated naive CD8 were CD45RO-negative and were positively selected for CCR7, with terminally differentiated effector memory CD45RA+ cells excluded.

The sequence was collected from a man aged 18 to 30 in good health. Some clones in this sample may be carry-over from other donors' samples. The sequenced sample was naive CD8+ T cells from PBMCs. The rearrangement joins TRBV5-4 to TRBJ2-1; D not resolved. The CDR3 sequence: CASSYNGNEQFF. CDR3 coding DNA: TGTGCCAGCAGCTACAACGGCAATGAGCAGTTCTTC.